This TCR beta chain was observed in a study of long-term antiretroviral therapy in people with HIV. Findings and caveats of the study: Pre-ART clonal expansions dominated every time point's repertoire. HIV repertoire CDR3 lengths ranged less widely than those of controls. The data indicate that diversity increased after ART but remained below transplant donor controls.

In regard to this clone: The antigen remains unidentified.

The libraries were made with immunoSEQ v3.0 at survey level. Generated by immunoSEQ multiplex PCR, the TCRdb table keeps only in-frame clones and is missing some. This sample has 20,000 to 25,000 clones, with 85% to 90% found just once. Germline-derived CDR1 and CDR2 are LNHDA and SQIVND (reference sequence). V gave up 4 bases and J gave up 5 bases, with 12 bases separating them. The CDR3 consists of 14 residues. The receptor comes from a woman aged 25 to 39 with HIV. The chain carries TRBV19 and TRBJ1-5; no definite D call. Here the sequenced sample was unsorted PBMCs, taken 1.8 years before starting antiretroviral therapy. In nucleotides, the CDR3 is TGTGCCAGTAGTACCCCGTTTGGTTATCAGCCCCAGCATTTT. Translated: CASSTPFGYQPQHF. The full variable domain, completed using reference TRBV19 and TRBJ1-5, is DGGITQSPKYLFRKEGQNVTLSCEQNLNHDAMYWYRQDPGQGLRLIYYSQIVNDFQKGDIAEGYSVSREKKESFPLTVTSAQKNPTAFYLCASSTPFGYQPQHFGDGTRLSIL.